This T cell receptor beta chain was profiled in a study of shared clonotypes between healthy human individuals. Study findings and constraints: Incomplete sequencing of sorted subsets was indicated by rarefaction despite large depth. The generation probabilities recorded for non-shared clonotypes fell below those of clonotypes shared by all four donors.

This CDR3 is 13 amino acids long. J lost 5 bases, V lost 3 bases, and 4 bases had no gene match. The V gene's germline CDR1 is SNHLY and CDR2 FYNNEI. About this clone itself: Antigen unknown.

TCRdb's table, derived via immunoSEQ multiplex PCR, lists solely in-frame clones and lacks some. The repertoire includes some 1,400,000 clones, more than 95% of them detected once, and 1% to 1.5% sits in the top ten. Sequencing was performed on naive CD4+ T cells sorted from blood. Documented subset: CD45RA+ positively selected. This rearrangement joins TRBV2 to TRBJ2-7; 7 positions match TRBD2. The sequence derives from a man younger than 45 in good health. Here the CDR3 reads CASSERESHEQYF. In DNA, the CDR3 is TGTGCCAGCAGTGAGCGGGAGTCCCACGAGCAGTACTTC. The variable domain in full, with the rest retrieved from reference TRBV2 and TRBJ2-7, is EPEVTQTPSHQVTQMGQEVILRCVPISNHLYFYWYRQILGQKVEFLVSFYNNEISEKSEIFDDQFSVERPDGSNFTLKIRSTKLEDSAMYFCASSERESHEQYFGPGTRLTVT.